This TCR beta chain is drawn from a study of cytomegalovirus exposure and HLA in healthy donors. Study-wide findings and caveats: Altogether, 150 or so TCR beta chains were recorded as cytomegalovirus-associated. Relative to the approximately 670-donor mean, N-insertions were reportedly fewer in an Asian-associated ancestry cluster in a later analysis.

This clone was detected only once. Its specificity is not known. Amplification used 60 Vbeta primers and 13 Jbeta primers. Assay used: immunoSEQ multiplex PCR; TCRdb lists only in-frame clones, some missing. The sample includes around 110,000 clones, 75% to 85% of them seen just once. Unmatched junction bases numbered 6, after V lost 6 bases and J lost 0 bases. The CDR3 length is 15 residues. Germline lookup yields CDR1 MNHEY and CDR2 SVGAGI. This receptor was obtained from a man aged 45-60 years in good health and CMV-seronegative. This chain links TRBV6-5 with TRBJ1-2; 8 positions agree with TRBD1. The material sequenced was PBMCs. CDR3 amino acids: CASSIGQGANYGYTF. The CDR3 nucleotides read TGTGCCAGCAGCATAGGACAGGGAGCTAACTATGGCTACACCTTC.